The T cell receptor beta chain described here comes from a study of cytomegalovirus exposure and HLA in healthy donors. The primer mix had 60 Vbeta and 13 Jbeta primers. The protocol was immunoSEQ multiplex PCR, while the TCRdb copy is restricted to in-frame clones and leaves out a portion. The repertoire consists of 110,000 or so clones, with around 76% occurring once and the leading ten covering about 16%. The CDR3 has 16 residues. The trim removed 0 bases at V and 4 bases at J, leaving 4 bases unmatched. Germline lookup yields CDR1 SGHDT and CDR2 YYEEEE. The gene calls are TRBV5-6 and TRBJ2-1; 10 bases are shared with TRBD2. The receptor was derived from a middle-aged man in good health and CMV-seropositive. Material for sequencing was PBMCs. The CDR3 DNA reads TGTGCCAGCAGCTTGGAGCTAGCGGGAGCTTACAATGAGCAGTTCTTC. It yields the protein CASSLELAGAYNEQFF.